This T cell receptor (beta chain) was sequenced during a study of blood T cell repertoires in COVID-19. Background on the study: Italy, Spain and the United States were the sources of the convalescent and acute COVID-19 samples. Sample material is recorded as cDNA or gDNA derived from T cells, B-cell-depleted T cells, or PBMCs.

The germline V gene has CDR1 MNHEY and CDR2 SVGAGI. V was pared by 6 bases and J by 6 bases, with 13 bases of the junction left unmatched. The CDR3 has 15 residues. Authors' analysis steps: Estimation of nucleated cell counts was performed using reference gene primer amplification. Assay used: immunoSEQ multiplex PCR; TCRdb lists only in-frame clones, some missing. The DNA gave D and trimming, while V, J and clone size come from that table. This table has roughly 30,000 clones, around 86% appearing once. The TCR sequence derives from a man between 65 and 79 years old with acute or convalescent COVID-19. The chain uses TRBV6-5 and TRBJ2-7; 8 bases agree with TRBD1. Sequenced input: peripheral blood. The CDR3 protein is CASRTRRTGRSEQYF. In DNA, the CDR3 is TGTGCCAGCAGAACACGTCGGACAGGGAGGTCCGAGCAGTACTTC.